This entry is about one T cell receptor beta chain. The data belong to a study of cytomegalovirus exposure and HLA in healthy donors. Losses at the gene ends were 6 bases for V and 8 bases for J; bases not matched to a gene: 10. The CDR3 is 15 residues long. The germline CDR1 and CDR2 sequences are KGHSH and LQKENI. Use of 60 Vbeta and 13 Jbeta primers characterized the PCR. TCRdb keeps only in-frame clones here, not all; method: immunoSEQ multiplex PCR. The repertoire table contains around 65,000 clones. The sample consisted of PBMCs. This clonotype was sampled from a boy aged 5-17 years in good health and CMV-seronegative. V and J are TRBV18 and TRBJ2-4; the match to TRBD1 covers 10 bases. The CDR3 region is CASSPRTGGEHIQYF. The CDR3, as DNA: TGTGCCAGCTCCCCGCGGACAGGGGGGGAACACATTCAGTACTTC.